These 24 T cell receptor beta chains were all obtained from the same sample, sequenced in a study of OX40 agonist ivuxolimab in advanced cancers. Receptor amplification or capture employed the immunoSEQ multiplex PCR assay. The table comes from immuneACCESS by way of TCRdb, which keeps in-frame sequences with V and J called. Part of the clones is missing from these tables; in studies checked, under half for an unresolved V gene and the rest for unknown reasons. This sample is represented by around 10,000 clones; roughly four fifths of them were singletons. The ten biggest clones cover about 20% of the sample. The sequencing here drew on CD4+ or CD8+ T cells sorted from blood, taken in a trial of the OX40 agonist ivuxolimab. The receptors come from an adult with an advanced solid tumor such as melanoma, head and neck, liver or kidney cancer.

The chain recombines TRBV10-3 with TRBJ2-5; D is perhaps TRBD2 (5 bases). CDR3 length: 13 amino acids. The germline gives CDR1 ENHRY, CDR2 SYGVKD. V was cut by 4 bases and J by 2 bases, with 8 bases left in between. CDR3 sequence: CAISVRTQETQYF. The CDR3 coding sequence is TGTGCCATCAGTGTCAGGACTCAAGAGACCCAGTACTTC.

V is TRBV11-2 and J is TRBJ2-7; 9 bases map to TRBD1. The CDR3 runs 16 residues. Germline V gives CDR1 SGHAT, CDR2 FQNNGV. J lost 0 bases, V lost 1 base, and 4 bases had no gene match. The CDR3 is CASSLAGQGHSYEQYF. In DNA form, the CDR3 reads TGTGCCAGCAGCTTAGCGGGACAGGGCCACTCCTACGAGCAGTACTTC.

The V gene is TRBV6-1, the J gene TRBJ1-2, with TRBD1 identical over 7 bases. The trim removed 4 bases at V and 8 bases at J, leaving 13 bases unmatched. The length of the CDR3 is 15 residues. Germline CDR1 and CDR2: MNHNS and SASEGT. CDR3 sequence (DNA): TGTGCCAGCAGTGGGTACAGGGGCGGGGGAGGAGGCTACACCTTC. Protein sequence: CASSGYRGGGGGYTF.

The table lists this clone with a few counts. This sequence joins TRBV7-8 and TRBJ2-1, with TRBD2 matching over 11 bases. V dropped 4 bases and J dropped 4; count of bases not matched to a gene: 3. CDR3 length: 15 amino acids. Germline V CDR1 and CDR2: SGHVS, FQNEAQ. CDR3 loop: CASSSLAGGYNEQFF. The CDR3 DNA reads as TGTGCCAGCAGCTCGCTAGCGGGGGGTTACAATGAGCAGTTCTTC.

The chain joins TRBV9 to TRBJ2-3, with TRBD1 matching 7 bases. Germline CDR1 and CDR2: SGDLS and YYNGEE. The CDR3 spans 19 residues. The ends lost 0 bases at V and 1 base at J; junction bases unmatched: 14. CDR3 in amino acids: CASSVAEDFRGGGTDTQYF. The CDR3 nucleotides read TGTGCCAGCAGCGTAGCCGAAGACTTCCGAGGGGGCGGCACAGATACGCAGTATTTT.

The V gene is TRBV5-4, the J gene TRBJ2-7; D is uncertain. Germline V gene data show CDR1 as SGHNT and CDR2 as YYREEE (reference sequence). The V gene lost 5 bases and the J gene lost 2 bases, with 11 bases spanning the gap. The CDR3 length is 13 residues. CDR3 residues: CASSFGPTYEQYF. The CDR3 DNA sequence: TGTGCCAGCAGTTTTGGCCCCACCTACGAGCAGTACTTC.

The chain couples TRBV11-3 to TRBJ2-7; possible D gene TRBD2, 5 bases. V lost 6 bases and J lost 4, with 13 bases in between. There are 13 residues in the CDR3. Germline V gene sequence: CDR1 SGHNT, CDR2 YENEEA. This CDR3 reads CASRPGWEYEQYF. The CDR3 DNA reads TGTGCCAGCAGGCCGGGATGGGAGTACGAGCAGTACTTC.

The rearrangement joins TRBV2 to TRBJ2-7; D may be TRBD2 (7 bases). CDR3 size: 15 residues. V lost 7 bases and J lost 3, with 19 bases in between. Germline V gene lookup returns CDR1 SNHLY and CDR2 FYNNEI. For the CDR3, the DNA is TGTGCCAGCACCCCACGACAGGCGGGGGTCTACGAGCAGTACTTC. This sequence encodes CASTPRQAGVYEQYF. Combining the CDR3 with reference TRBV2 and TRBJ2-7 gives the whole variable domain EPEVTQTPSHQVTQMGQEVILRCVPISNHLYFYWYRQILGQKVEFLVSFYNNEISEKSEIFDDQFSVERPDGSNFTLKIRSTKLEDSAMYFCASTPRQAGVYEQYFGPGTRLTVT.

This chain uses TRBV6-1 with TRBJ1-1; D is possibly TRBD1 (5 bases). Trimming shortened V by 1 base and J by 11 bases, and 11 bases separated the two germline ends. CDR3 length: 12 residues. The germline gives CDR1 MNHNS, CDR2 SASEGT. CDR3 DNA: TGTGCCAGCAGTGAAGGAGGGGTATGGGCTTTCTTT. It yields the protein CASSEGGVWAFF.

The chain recombines TRBV11-3 with TRBJ1-3; no clear D. The length of the CDR3 is 11 residues. Germline CDR1 is SGHNT and CDR2 is YENEEA. V was pared by 6 bases and J by 9 bases, with 9 bases between. Here the CDR3 reads CASRRGGTIYF. In DNA form, the CDR3 reads TGTGCCAGCAGGCGCGGTGGCACCATATATTTT.

In its sample, this clone was seen a few times. The chain recombines TRBV4-3 with TRBJ2-7; D remains unclear. Trimming shortened V by 0 bases and J by 1 base, and 13 bases separated the two germline ends. CDR1 LGHNA and CDR2 YSLEER come from the germline V gene. There are 16 residues in the CDR3. The CDR3 nucleotides are TGCGCCAGCAGCCAAGAGGCGGTCGGAGATTCCTACGAGCAGTACTTC. Encoded protein: CASSQEAVGDSYEQYF.

The CDR3 coding sequence is TGTGCCAGTAGTACGACAGGAGCTAGCAATCAGCCCCAGCATTTT. This gives the protein CASSTTGASNQPQHF. The chain couples TRBV19 to TRBJ1-5; perhaps TRBD1 as D (6 bases). The CDR3 extends over 15 amino acids. The V gene lost 4 bases and the J gene lost 0 bases, with 10 bases spanning the gap. Per germline, CDR1 LNHDA and CDR2 SQIVND (reference sequence).

The V and J genes are TRBV5-1 and TRBJ2-5, with D uncertain. The CDR3 consists of 13 residues. The germline V gene encodes CDR1 SGHRS and CDR2 YFSETQ. The V and J ends lost 4 bases and 3 bases respectively, with 10 bases between them. The DNA for the CDR3 is TGCGCCAGCAGCATGGGCGGTGAAGAGACCCAGTACTTC. Amino acid sequence: CASSMGGEETQYF.

This clone occurred a few times. In nucleotides, the CDR3 is TGTGCCAGCAGATCAGGGAATGAAGCTTTCTTT. As protein: CASRSGNEAFF. The J gene is TRBJ1-1, the V gene TRBV27; perhaps TRBD1 as D (5 bases). The CDR3 runs to 11 residues. Germline V gives CDR1 MNHEY, CDR2 SMNVEV (reference sequence). V was shortened by 6 bases and J by 7 bases, with 9 bases between the two germline ends.

This chain uses TRBV7-6 with TRBJ2-7, with D perhaps matching TRBD2 (6 bases). This CDR3 contains 14 residues. With 1 base removed from V and 2 bases from J, the gap between germline ends came to 9 bases. Germline loops: CDR1 SGHVS, CDR2 FNYEAQ. This CDR3 reads CASSLGRDPYEQYF. The CDR3 bases are TGTGCCAGCAGCTTAGGGCGGGACCCCTACGAGCAGTACTTC.

The chain employs TRBV7-5 and TRBJ2-5. TRBV7-5 is marked as a pseudogene. The CDR3 loop spans 15 amino acids. Here the CDR3 reads CASSLFQGGQETQYF. The DNA of the CDR3 is TGTGCCAGCAGCTTATTCCAGGGGGGGCAGGAGACCCAGTACTTC.

V gene TRBV5-3 combines with J gene TRBJ1-5, with unresolved D. TRBV5-3 carries the ORF label, with uncertain function. CDR3 size: 15 residues. The V gene lost 8 bases and the J gene lost 0 bases, with 15 bases spanning the gap. In DNA form, the CDR3 reads TGTGCCAGCAGCCCCACGCCGAGTAGCAATCAGCCCCAGCATTTT. It specifies CASSPTPSSNQPQHF.

This clone turned up a few times. The CDR3 reads CASSPNRGQRDTQYF. As DNA, the CDR3 is TGTGCCAGCAGCCCAAACAGGGGGCAAAGAGATACGCAGTATTTT. This chain uses TRBV5-7 with TRBJ2-3; 9 positions match TRBD1. TRBV5-7 is sorted into the ORF group, with uncertain function. CDR3 size: 15 residues. Trimming removed 4 bases from V and 5 bases from J; junction bases left unmatched: 8.

This clone occurred a few times. V and J are TRBV25-1 and TRBJ1-6; D is unclear. Trimming cost V 6 bases and J 7 bases, with 16 bases left between them. Germline V gene data show CDR1 as MGHDK and CDR2 as SYGVNS. CDR3 size: 15 residues. The CDR3 loop reads CASREGGSGNSPLHF. As DNA, the CDR3 is TGTGCCAGCAGGGAAGGAGGTTCGGGCAATTCACCCCTCCACTTT.

The rearrangement joins TRBV7-2 to TRBJ2-7, with D perhaps being TRBD1 or TRBD2 (5 bases each). V dropped 1 base and J dropped 4 bases, with 23 bases sitting between them. Germline-derived CDR1 and CDR2 are SGHTA and FQGNSA. The length of the CDR3 is 18 residues. This CDR3 is CASSLVFSGPEVAYEQYF. The CDR3, as DNA: TGTGCCAGCAGCTTAGTTTTTTCGGGACCCGAAGTCGCGTACGAGCAGTACTTC.

Only one count was recorded for this clone. This chain connects TRBV7-8 to TRBJ1-6; tentatively, D is TRBD1 (5 bases). Germline-derived CDR1 and CDR2 are SGHVS and FQNEAQ. The V end was cut by 1 base, the J end by 7 bases, with 14 bases between. CDR3 length equals 16 residues. For the CDR3, the DNA is TGTGCCAGCAGCTTAGAGGGGAAGAGGTGGAATTCACCCCTCCACTTT. Encoded protein: CASSLEGKRWNSPLHF.

The chain combines TRBV11-2 with TRBJ1-2; D uncertain. There are 19 residues in the CDR3. The V gene's germline CDR1 is SGHAT and CDR2 FQNNGV. V lost 3 bases and J lost 2, with 25 bases in between. The CDR3 loop reads CASSFFPEKIPQENYGYTF. CDR3 sequence (DNA): TGTGCCAGCAGCTTTTTTCCGGAAAAGATCCCTCAAGAGAACTATGGCTACACCTTC.

This clone was observed once. The DNA for the CDR3 is TGTGCCAGCAGCCAAGAATGGGCGGGTGCGGAGACCCAGTACTTC. Its protein product is CASSQEWAGAETQYF. V gene TRBV4-2 combines with J gene TRBJ2-5; possibly TRBD2 for D (5 bases). Germline loops: CDR1 LGHNA, CDR2 YNFKEQ. With 0 bases removed from V and 5 bases from J, the gap between germline ends came to 13 bases. The CDR3 sequence is 15 residues long.

This clone was detected a few times. The chain joins TRBV29-1 to TRBJ2-2; D perhaps matches TRBD1 (6 bases). The V end lost 4 bases, the J end lost 6 bases, and 9 bases lay between the germline ends. The CDR3 is 12 amino acids. Looked up from germline, CDR1 is SQVTM and CDR2 is ANQGSEA. CDR3 loop: CSVVKGAGELFF. Written as DNA, the CDR3 is TGCAGCGTTGTTAAGGGGGCCGGGGAGCTGTTTTTT.